Below are 3 T cell receptor beta chains sequenced from a single sample in a study of OX40 agonist ivuxolimab in advanced cancers. Using immunoSEQ multiplex PCR, the repertoire was profiled, and TCRdb retains in-frame clones only, with some absent. The sample has under 85,000 clones; 90% to 95% are singletons. Specimen: CD4+ or CD8+ T cells sorted from blood, collected in a trial of the OX40 agonist ivuxolimab. The receptors originated from an adult with an advanced solid tumor such as melanoma, head and neck, liver or kidney cancer.

This clone was observed a single time. The chain links TRBV7-8 to TRBJ2-7, with 10 bases fitting TRBD1. The CDR3 runs 14 residues. Trimming at V came to 4 bases and at J to 5 bases, leaving 5 bases not matched to a gene. The germline V gene encodes CDR1 SGHVS and CDR2 FQNEAQ. CDR3 DNA sequence: TGTGCCAGCAGCTCGACAGGGGGCGGGGACGAGCAGTACTTC. This gives the protein CASSSTGGGDEQYF.

This clone was recorded only once. The V gene is TRBV19, the J gene TRBJ2-3, with a tentative D call TRBD1 (6 bases). V lost 8 bases, J lost 4 bases, and 10 bases lay in between. The CDR3 contains 12 residues. CDR1 and CDR2 (germline): LNHDA, SQIVND (reference sequence). CDR3 DNA sequence: TGTGCCAGTTCAGGGGTCCCAGATACGCAGTATTTT. Protein product: CASSGVPDTQYF.

The V gene is TRBV7-2, the J gene TRBJ2-3; D is possibly TRBD1 (6 bases). Germline CDR1 is SGHTA and CDR2 is FQGNSA. The CDR3 is 14 residues long. Trimming left V 4 bases short and J 6 bases short, with 14 bases between. In nucleotides, the CDR3 is TGTGCCAGCAGCTCAGGACAGTTAAGCGATACGCAGTATTTT. This codes for CASSSGQLSDTQYF.